This entry concerns a single T cell receptor (beta chain). This clonotype was counted ten times or more. The clone's antigen remains unknown. It has no much larger one-base neighbor in the sample; base qualities were not kept. The data originate from a study of molecular identifiers for immune sequencing clone quantification (dated by TCRdb to 2016 to 2019). Notes on the research overall: For a replicate experiment, RNA from approximately 20,000 or 98,000 naive CD8 T cells was divided into five aliquots, and four of the five aliquots were sequenced. CD8 T cells were used in a methods study to benchmark molecular-identifier clustering-based TCR repertoire sequencing (MIDCIRS) and TCR RNA copy counting.

Preparation of the library involved PCR. The sequencing machine was an Illumina HiSeq 4000. Preparation of bulk TCR libraries followed a previously described approach, with the TCR primers listed in Table S5. Total RNA was purified with the Qiagen AllPrep DNA/RNA kit. Before any analysis, reads coming from multiple sequencing runs of the same library were combined into one pool. The source study handled its data this way. Reads were retained only if their TCR constant sequence matched exactly, and those retained reads were trimmed to 150 nt and grouped according to their 12-nt molecular barcodes. Reads inside each barcode group were sub-clustered using a 15% Levenshtein threshold, and a quality-weighted consensus sequence was constructed for each RNA molecule. Non-functional sequences were filtered out, along with any lower-count sequence sitting one edit away from another sequence. Barcode sub-clusters with fewer than 20% of the maximum read count were removed, based on fitting two negative binomial distributions. The public reads were reprocessed in TCRdb via fastp at Q25 and MiXCR, keeping in-frame beta chains. Entries that share a CDR3 protein sequence are merged under the most common genes and DNA. The authors' filters were not applied to this entry. For this sample there are over 600,000 distinct CDR3 sequences; 20% appear just once. The ten most abundant clones make up 0.85% of the sample.

Libraries of naive CD8 T cells were built from around 20,000 to 990,000 sorted cells, with 10%, 30% or 50% of the purified RNA used. Naive CD8 T cells were FACS-sorted as CD8+CD4-CCR7+CD45RA+ on a BD FACSAria II into RLT Plus buffer. To test detection sensitivity, Jurkat RNA equivalent to nine to ten TCR copies was spiked into samples of roughly 20,000-1,000,000 naive CD8 T cells. Enrichment of CD8 T cells was done with RosetteSep CD8+ T Cell Enrichment Cocktail plus Ficoll-Paque, and ACK red cell lysis came afterward. V is cut by 6 bases and J by 3 bases, and the space between the germline ends is 8 bases. Per the germline V gene (reference sequence), MNHNY is the CDR1 and SVGAGI is the CDR2. There are 13 amino acids in the CDR3, from cysteine to phenylalanine inclusive. Only the CDR3 DNA is retained, 39 bases long and in frame from the first base. What the authors observed across the whole study: About 2.9 recovered TCR RNA copies per cell were obtained by modeling, versus about 10 by digital PCR, implying a capture efficiency of 25% to 30%. Without barcode sub-clustering, chimeric consensus sequences inflated TCR diversity; chimeras reached as high as 47%. In CMV-specific effector cells, clones with more than 20 RNA copies accounted for over 99% of molecules, whereas in naive cells such clones accounted for under 1%. Identical TCR molecules sharing a barcode could cause highly expanded clone sizes to be underestimated. Naive libraries contained spiked-in Jurkat TCR RNA (roughly 10 copies' worth), which is not part of the donor repertoire. Spiked-in Jurkat TCR RNA equal to a single cell's worth was reported to be detectable even within one million naive CD8 T cells.

The material sequenced was naive CD8+ T cells from blood, with Jurkat cell RNA spiked in. The cell subset or site label for this specimen denotes: FACS-sorted CD8+CD4-CCR7+CD45RA+ naive T cells. The rearranged chain carries TRBV6-6 and TRBJ2-2; a tentative D match to TRBD2 spans 5 bases. This clonotype was sampled from a human donor in good health. Some libraries in this study had Jurkat cell RNA spiked in. The CDR3 in this case is CASRREDTGELFF. The nucleotide sequence reads TGTGCCAGCAGACGGGAAGACACCGGGGAGCTGTTTTTT.